Shown below are 3 T cell receptor beta chains from a single sample sequenced in a study of blood T cell repertoires in COVID-19. The repertoire was sequenced with immunoSEQ multiplex PCR; TCRdb's copy has only in-frame clones and lacks some. The sample yields about 140,000 clones, roughly four fifths seen once. The material sequenced was peripheral blood. The source of these receptors is a human donor in a cohort sampled during active COVID-19.

The rearrangement links TRBV5-1 to TRBJ2-7; 14 bases match TRBD2. Germline V gene sequence: CDR1 SGHRS, CDR2 YFSETQ. The junction had 9 bases not matched to a gene; V was cut back by 0 bases and J by 1 base. The CDR3 spans 19 residues. The CDR3 here is CASSLAGLAGGSWSYEQYF. The CDR3 region has the DNA TGCGCCAGCAGCTTGGCCGGACTAGCGGGAGGATCTTGGTCCTACGAGCAGTACTTC. Filled out from reference TRBV5-1 and TRBJ2-7, the complete variable domain reads KAGVTQTPRYLIKTRGQQVTLSCSPISGHRSVSWYQQTPGQGLQFLFEYFSETQRNKGNFPGRFSGRQFSNSRSEMNVSTLELGDSALYLCASSLAGLAGGSWSYEQYFGPGTRLTVT.

The V call is TRBV7-6, the J call TRBJ2-7, with 13 bases matching TRBD2. Germline V gene lookup returns CDR1 SGHVS and CDR2 FNYEAQ. Germline trimming cut 5 bases from V and 5 bases from J; bases unmatched to any gene: 3. This CDR3 region has 14 residues. The CDR3 bases are TGTGCCAGCAGCCGTGGGACTAGCGGGAACGAGCAGTACTTC. This codes for CASSRGTSGNEQYF.

The rearrangement links TRBV7-9 to TRBJ1-3, with 8 nucleotides matching TRBD1. Germline V gene lookup returns CDR1 SEHNR and CDR2 FQNEAQ (reference sequence). V was clipped by 7 bases and J by 5 bases; unmatched bases: 7. The CDR3 length is 14 residues. The CDR3 sequence: CASTIDRGRNTIYF. The CDR3 bases are TGTGCCAGCACAATAGACAGGGGACGAAACACCATATATTTT.